The next 32 T cell receptor beta chains were all read from a single sample in a study of blood T cells in healthy people across ages (dated by TCRdb to between 2015 and 2016). Library construction relied on 5' RACE. TCRdb shows the sequencer as Illumina HiSeq 2500. A second about 7 to 12 cycle PCR used a sample-barcoded 5' primer and a J-beta primer mix. TCRdb passed the public sequencing reads through fastp at Q25 and MiXCR, retaining productive beta sequences. Each entry merges the rows of one CDR3 protein and shows their most common DNA and genes. The sample yields hundreds of thousands of distinct CDR3 sequences; less than 35% were counted once. Together, the top ten hold 17% of the sample. The sample comprised blood. These TCRs come from a woman of 80 years or more in good health.

This clonotype was detected once. A much larger clonotype is one base distant, so this may be a read error. The conserved phenylalanine or tryptophan normally closing the CDR3 is absent here, so this likely arose from a read error. This rearrangement joins TRBV5-6 to TRBJ2-5, with 8 positions matching TRBD1. The CDR3 extends over 14 amino acids. In germline, CDR1 is SGHDT, CDR2 YYEEEE. V gave up 4 bases and J gave up 2 bases; unmatched junction bases: 4. The CDR3 sequence is CASSRTGGQETQYL. CDR3 bases: TGTGCCAGCAGCCGAACAGGGGGGCAAGAGACCCAGTACCTC.

This clonotype showed up many times. The CDR3 sequence: CASSPGQGFFWETQYF. The CDR3 nucleotides read TGTGCCAGCAGCCCCGGACAGGGATTTTTTTGGGAGACCCAGTACTTC. The V call is TRBV11-2, the J call TRBJ2-5; 8 positions match TRBD1. The V segment lost 5 bases and the J segment 5 bases; nucleotides outside the gene matches: 13. CDR3 size: 16 residues. Germline V gene sequence: CDR1 SGHAT, CDR2 FQNNGV.

This clonotype was picked up many times. The V gene is TRBV24-1, the J gene TRBJ1-2, with TRBD1 identical over 9 bases. There are 13 residues in the CDR3. CDR1 is KGHDR, CDR2 SFDVKD, per germline. V was clipped by 4 bases and J by 8 bases; unmatched bases: 4. The CDR3: CATSDDRGEGYTF. CDR3 coding DNA: TGTGCCACCAGTGACGACAGGGGGGAAGGCTACACCTTC.

This clonotype was recorded a few times. The J gene is TRBJ2-1, the V gene TRBV5-5; 10 nucleotides match TRBD2. V lost 0 bases to trimming and J lost 10 bases; unmatched junction nucleotides: 7. This CDR3 region has 15 residues. Germline CDR1 reads SGHKS; CDR2 reads YYEKEE (reference sequence). CDR3 nucleotides: TGTGCCAGCAGCTTGGGACTAGCGGGTACCTACGAGCAGTTCTTC. Amino acid sequence: CASSLGLAGTYEQFF.

The chain couples TRBV12-3 or TRBV12-4 to TRBJ2-1, with 11 bases lining up with TRBD2. The J segment lost 4 bases and the V segment lost 7 bases, leaving 9 bases of the junction unmatched. CDR3 size: 16 residues. This chain's CDR3 is CASTVSGGARYNEQFF. CDR3 nucleotide sequence: TGTGCCAGCACCGTTAGCGGGGGGGCTCGGTACAATGAGCAGTTCTTC.

The CDR3 DNA reads as TGTGCCAGCAGCGTAAACATCGACCGACGGCAGTTCTTC. Its protein product is CASSVNIDRRQFF. The J gene is TRBJ2-1, the V gene TRBV7-2; D is ambiguous. Germline values: CDR1 SGHTA, CDR2 FQGNSA. V was clipped by 5 bases and J by 12 bases, with 17 bases between them. The CDR3 extends over 13 amino acids.

In its sample, this clonotype was seen many times. The chain is built from TRBV6-1 and TRBJ2-5; D possibly corresponds to TRBD1 (5 bases). The V end was cut by 7 bases, the J end by 4 bases, with 16 bases between. Germline assignment: CDR1 MNHNS and CDR2 SASEGT. The CDR3 is made up of 14 amino acids. The CDR3 is CASTQGAALETQYF. The CDR3 DNA reads as TGTGCCAGCACCCAAGGGGCGGCTTTAGAGACCCAGTACTTC.

This clonotype was recorded many times. The V and J genes are TRBV7-8 and TRBJ1-6; D remains ambiguous. This CDR3 spans 14 amino acids. Germline CDR1 reads SGHVS; CDR2 reads FQNEAQ. V dropped 1 base and J dropped 6 bases, with 7 bases sitting between them. The CDR3 DNA sequence: TGTGCCAGCAGCTTAGTATGGGGTAATTCACCCCTCCACTTT. Residues: CASSLVWGNSPLHF.

This clonotype has a single count. The junction differs from germline at one of its ends, possibly a read error. V and J are TRBV12-3 or TRBV12-4 and TRBJ1-5; D perhaps matches TRBD1 (5 bases). The CDR3 spans 16 residues. The CDR3 loop reads CASSRKATDSNQPRHF. The CDR3 region has the DNA TGTGCCAGCAGCCGTAAAGCGACCGACAGCAATCAGCCCCGGCATTTT.

This clonotype was observed at least ten times. The chain links TRBV5-1 to TRBJ2-5; TRBD1 is a possible D gene (5 bases). Trimming removed 5 bases at V and 1 base at J, with 15 bases between. Germline V gives CDR1 SGHRS, CDR2 YFSETQ. This CDR3 is 15 amino acids long. The CDR3 region has the DNA TGCGCCAGCAGACTCGACAGCACCTCCCAAGAGACCCAGTACTTC. This translates into CASRLDSTSQETQYF. Using reference TRBV5-1 and TRBJ2-5 for the parts outside the CDR3, the full variable domain is KAGVTQTPRYLIKTRGQQVTLSCSPISGHRSVSWYQQTPGQGLQFLFEYFSETQRNKGNFPGRFSGRQFSNSRSEMNVSTLELGDSALYLCASRLDSTSQETQYFGPGTRLLVL.

This clonotype was detected ten times or more. The chain uses TRBV5-5 and TRBJ1-2, with no clear D. The CDR3 contains 14 residues. The germline V gene encodes CDR1 SGHKS and CDR2 YYEKEE (reference sequence). Trimming shortened V by 0 bases and J by 8 bases, and 14 bases separated the two germline ends. Written as DNA, the CDR3 is TGTGCCAGCAGCTTGGACTACCTTCAATACGGCTACACCTTC. It codes for CASSLDYLQYGYTF.

This clonotype was recorded many times. V usage is TRBV18 and J usage is TRBJ2-3, with 8 bases identical to TRBD2. V trimming: 6 bases; J trimming: 2 bases; junction bases outside the gene matches: 7. The CDR3 is made up of 15 amino acids. Germline assignment: CDR1 KGHSH and CDR2 LQKENI. The CDR3 loop reads CASSRAGALTDTQYF. CDR3 nucleotides: TGTGCCAGCTCCAGAGCGGGGGCCCTCACAGATACGCAGTATTTT. The full variable domain, rest sourced from reference TRBV18 and TRBJ2-3, is NAGVMQNPRHLVRRRGQEARLRCSPMKGHSHVYWYRQLPEEGLKFMVYLQKENIIDESGMPKERFSAEFPKEGPSILRIQQVVRGDSAAYFCASSRAGALTDTQYFGPGTRLTVL.

V and J are TRBV12-3 or TRBV12-4 and TRBJ2-4; 15 bases map to TRBD2. The ends lost 6 bases at V and 13 bases at J; junction bases unmatched: 10. This CDR3 comprises 15 residues. CDR3 sequence: CASSRTSGGAQAQYF. CDR3 DNA sequence: TGTGCCAGCAGCAGGACTAGCGGGGGGGCTCAGGCCCAGTACTTC.

This clonotype was counted at least ten times. V and J are TRBV5-1 and TRBJ2-5; D uncertain. The germline V gene encodes CDR1 SGHRS and CDR2 YFSETQ. This CDR3 region has 15 residues. Trimming shortened V by 0 bases and J by 2 bases, and 11 bases separated the two germline ends. CDR3: CASSLALATQETQYF. DNA for the CDR3: TGCGCCAGCAGCTTGGCTTTAGCTACGCAAGAGACCCAGTACTTC.

The genes are TRBV7-2 and TRBJ2-2; the D call may be TRBD1 or TRBD2 (5 bases each). The CDR3 contains 18 residues. Deletions cut 5 bases from V and 2 bases from J, with 21 bases between. CDR1 is SGHTA, CDR2 FQGNSA, per germline. CDR3 DNA: TGTGCCAGCAGCCGAATCAGGGTACGGACTGGCAACACCGGGGAGCTGTTTTTT. Translated: CASSRIRVRTGNTGELFF.

Points on this clonotype: A much bigger clone sits one base away, suggesting this may be a read error. The chain employs TRBV5-1 and TRBJ1-2; possible D gene TRBD1, 5 bases. This CDR3 contains 14 residues. Germline assignment: CDR1 SGHRS and CDR2 YFSETQ. The germline V and J ends were trimmed by 4 bases and 4 bases, with 14 bases remaining between them. CDR3 protein: CASSGTGERYGYTF. The CDR3 DNA follows: TGCGCCAGCAGCGGAACAGGCGAACGCTATGGCTACACCTTC.

Remarks on this clonotype: A clone one base away is much larger, so this may be a read error. The chain is built from TRBV20-1 and TRBJ2-5; 14 positions agree with TRBD2. The tail of the sequence fits TRBJ2-7 better, so the J call may be wrong. The CDR3 contains 16 residues. Germline loops: CDR1 DFQATT, CDR2 SNEGSKA (reference sequence). The CDR3 sequence is CSARDRPGLAGGEQYF. In DNA form, the CDR3 reads TGCAGTGCTAGAGATCGGCCCGGACTAGCGGGGGGCGAGCAGTACTTC.

This rearrangement joins TRBV12-3 or TRBV12-4 to TRBJ2-1; TRBD2 agrees at 8 bases. V lost 6 bases and J lost 4; bases outside the gene matches: 11. CDR3 length: 16 amino acids. The CDR3 DNA follows: TGTGCCAGCAGGGGAGGGACTTGCGGGGGGTACAATGAGCAGTTCTTC. Amino acids: CASRGGTCGGYNEQFF.

This chain uses TRBV10-3 with TRBJ2-2, with a tentative D call TRBD2 (5 bases). Germline assignment: CDR1 ENHRY and CDR2 SYGVKD. CDR3 length: 13 residues. V was trimmed by 6 bases and J by 7 bases, leaving 12 bases between them. CDR3: CAIRSGFGGELFF. The DNA for the CDR3 is TGTGCCATCAGATCGGGATTCGGCGGGGAGCTGTTTTTT.

This clonotype was found many times. The rearrangement joins TRBV7-2 to TRBJ2-7; perhaps TRBD2 as D (5 bases). V lost 5 bases, J lost 1 base, and 21 bases lay in between. Per germline, CDR1 SGHTA and CDR2 FQGNSA. This CDR3 contains 17 residues. The CDR3 protein is CASSPRGGSDASYEQYF. The DNA for the CDR3 is TGTGCCAGCAGCCCCCGTGGAGGTTCCGATGCTTCCTACGAGCAGTACTTC.

The chain links TRBV6-5 to TRBJ1-5, with D tentatively TRBD1 (6 bases). The CDR3 has 16 residues. CDR1 is MNHEY, CDR2 SVGAGI, per germline. Trimming removed 4 bases from V and 0 bases from J, with 13 bases in between. The CDR3 sequence: CASSSQQGVSNQPQHF. CDR3 DNA sequence: TGTGCCAGCAGTTCCCAACAGGGAGTTAGCAATCAGCCCCAGCATTTT.

Comment on this clonotype: Being one base from a much bigger clone, this may be a read error. The chain recombines TRBV12-3 or TRBV12-4 with TRBJ2-3; TRBD2 matches 7 bases. The CDR3 consists of 15 residues. The V segment lost 6 bases and the J segment 6 bases; nucleotides outside the gene matches: 12. For the CDR3, the DNA is TGTGCCAGCAGCTCTAGACCAGCGGGGTCGGATACGCAGTATTTT. Encoded protein: CASSSRPAGSDTQYF.

The chain recombines TRBV7-2 with TRBJ1-5, with D possibly TRBD1 on 5 matching bases. V lost 1 base to trimming and J lost 9 bases, with 19 bases between them. The CDR3 spans 16 residues. CDR1 is SGHTA, CDR2 FQGNSA, per germline. This CDR3 is CASSLGQGVIARPQHF. In nucleotides, the CDR3 is TGTGCCAGCAGCTTAGGGCAAGGGGTTATAGCCCGGCCCCAGCATTTT.

This clonotype came up many times. This chain joins TRBV11-2 and TRBJ1-2, with D unresolved. Germline V CDR1 and CDR2: SGHAT, FQNNGV. The CDR3 is made up of 14 amino acids. With 0 bases removed from V and 1 base from J, the gap between germline ends came to 6 bases. Written as DNA, the CDR3 is TGTGCCAGCAGCTTAGAGGCGGTTAACTATGGCTACACCTTC. It encodes CASSLEAVNYGYTF.

The chain links TRBV6-2 or TRBV6-3 to TRBJ2-1, with 10 bases aligning to TRBD2. The J segment lost 0 bases and the V segment lost 7 bases, leaving 3 bases of the junction unmatched. In germline, CDR1 is MNHEY, CDR2 SVGEGT. The length of the CDR3 is 15 residues. The CDR3 protein is CASTPSGGSYNEQFF. The CDR3 coding sequence is TGTGCCAGCACTCCTAGCGGGGGCTCCTACAATGAGCAGTTCTTC.

Remarks on this clonotype: One base away lies a much larger clone, so this may be a sequencing read error. The V and J genes are TRBV5-1 and TRBJ1-2; the match to TRBD1 covers 7 bases. Germline V gene data show CDR1 as SGHRS and CDR2 as YFSETQ. The CDR3 contains 14 residues. The CDR3 sequence: CASSLTGVDYGHTF. CDR3 nucleotide sequence: TGCGCCAGCAGCTTGACAGGGGTGGACTATGGCCACACCTTC. Complete variable domain (other parts from reference TRBV5-1 and TRBJ1-2): KAGVTQTPRYLIKTRGQQVTLSCSPISGHRSVSWYQQTPGQGLQFLFEYFSETQRNKGNFPGRFSGRQFSNSRSEMNVSTLELGDSALYLCASSLTGVDYGHTFGSGTRLTVV.

The V gene is TRBV6-2 or TRBV6-3, the J gene TRBJ2-3; the match to TRBD1 covers 8 bases. This CDR3 contains 17 residues. Trimming removed 8 bases from V and 5 bases from J; junction bases left unmatched: 18. CDR1 is MNHEY and CDR2 is SVGEGT in the germline V gene. The CDR3 coding sequence is TGTGCCAGCTCCTACGGGGAATGGACAGGGAGGAGAGATACGCAGTATTTT. Amino acids: CASSYGEWTGRRDTQYF.

The chain employs TRBV6-2 or TRBV6-3 and TRBJ1-5; D gene ambiguous. In germline, CDR1 is MNHEY, CDR2 SVGEGT. The CDR3 sequence is 15 residues long. Trimming cost V 2 bases and J 8 bases, with 16 bases left between them. The CDR3: CASSYALGSREPQHF. The CDR3 coding sequence is TGTGCCAGCAGTTACGCCCTCGGCTCAAGGGAGCCCCAGCATTTT.

This clonotype showed up many times. This chain links TRBV4-3 with TRBJ2-1; D perhaps matches TRBD1 (5 bases). Germline V gene sequence: CDR1 LGHNA, CDR2 YSLEER. This CDR3 has 17 residues. The V end was cut by 0 bases, the J end by 7 bases, with 19 bases between. In nucleotides, the CDR3 is TGCGCCAGCAGCCAAGATCAGTTGCAGGGCCCATGGAATGAGCAGTTCTTC. The encoded protein is CASSQDQLQGPWNEQFF.

The chain carries TRBV25-1 and TRBJ1-2; D unresolved. Deletions cut 1 base from V and 1 base from J, with 4 bases between. Germline assignment: CDR1 MGHDK and CDR2 SYGVNS. This CDR3 is 13 amino acids long. The CDR3 spells CASSELVNYGYTF. The DNA for the CDR3 is TGTGCCAGCAGTGAATTGGTTAACTATGGCTACACCTTC.

The CDR3 coding sequence is TGTGCCAGCTCACGCTACAGCATTTCGAACACTGAAGCTTTCTTT. Protein product: CASSRYSISNTEAFF. This chain uses TRBV18 with TRBJ1-1; D uncertain. The CDR3 runs to 15 residues. Germline values: CDR1 KGHSH, CDR2 LQKENI. Trimming removed 4 bases at V and 1 base at J, with 13 bases between.

The CDR3 loop reads CSARDHGRRYYGYTF. The CDR3 coding sequence is TGCAGTGCTAGAGATCACGGGCGGCGGTACTATGGCTACACCTTC. The chain carries TRBV20-1 and TRBJ1-2; D is unclear. CDR1 and CDR2 (germline): DFQATT, SNEGSKA (reference sequence). The V end was cut by 0 bases, the J end by 3 bases, with 14 bases between. This CDR3 has 15 residues.